Only a few counts were recorded for the clone carrying this T cell receptor (beta chain). Its target is not known. Method: immunoSEQ multiplex PCR; TCRdb's copy keeps in-frame clones and lacks some. The repertoire holds around 20,000 clones, with roughly 51% as singletons. V gave up 6 bases and J gave up 1 base; unmatched junction bases: 9. Germline V CDR1 and CDR2: LNHDA, SQIVND (reference sequence). CDR3 size: 16 residues. Over a period of approximately 6 days at 37 degrees C, the mixed lymphocyte reaction cells were cocultured. CFSE was used to stain responder PBMCs and Violet Dye to stain stimulator PBMCs, which were then pooled 1:1. This specimen belongs to a study of siplizumab effects on memory and regulatory T cells. General study findings and limits: To unstimulated subsets, only a minor fraction of alloreactive clones could be mapped. Under siplizumab, an average roughly 70% of mappable alloreactive CD4+ clones were Treg-derived, compared with more than 25% in controls.

J is TRBJ2-7 and V is TRBV19, with 10 bases aligning to TRBD1. This sequence was found in a human donor in good health; the cells came from an allogeneic mixed lymphocyte reaction. Material: CFSE-low (dividing) CD4+ T cells sorted from an allogeneic mixed lymphocyte reaction. The CDR3: CASRSSGQGDSYEQYF. The CDR3 coding sequence is TGTGCCAGTAGGTCGTCTGGACAGGGGGATTCCTACGAGCAGTACTTC.